The TCR beta chain under discussion was sequenced for a study of cytomegalovirus exposure and HLA in healthy donors. In the PCR, 60 Vbeta and 13 Jbeta primers were used. TCRdb keeps only in-frame clones here, not all; method: immunoSEQ multiplex PCR. The sample lists approximately 140,000 clones, about 81% occurring once. Those who donated were healthy bone marrow donors. Study-wide results and caveats: Within a later analysis, the majority of CMV-associated TCR beta chains appeared HLA-restricted. Later findings reportedly placed an Asian-associated ancestry cluster below the roughly 730-donor mean for N-insertions.

The CDR3 length is 15 residues. As to this clone: The antigen remains undetermined.

The rearrangement uses TRBV21-1 and TRBJ2-7; the table's D call of TRBD1 was not tested on the DNA. TRBV21-1 is noted as a pseudogene. The sequencing input was PBMCs. The source of this sequence is a woman in her thirties or forties in good health and CMV-seropositive. The CDR3 here is CASSNHPGQAYEQYF. As DNA, the CDR3 is TGTGCCAGCAGCAATCACCCGGGACAAGCCTACGAGCAGTACTTC.